These T cell receptor beta chains were read from a single sample in a study of cytomegalovirus exposure and HLA in healthy donors. Measured with immunoSEQ multiplex PCR; TCRdb has only the in-frame clones, and not every one. This table has 120,000 to 150,000 clones, around 75% appearing once. Material for sequencing was PBMCs. These receptors all stem from a woman in her 30s in good health and CMV-seronegative. CDR3s include the opening cysteine and the closing phenylalanine or tryptophan. D genes are given only for firm matches. Size is omitted from some rows. Given values are once, few, many or a class for expanded clones.

j_call v_call d_call clone_size cdr3_nt cdr3_aa
TRBJ1-4 TRBV2 . . TGTGCCAGCAGTGGCAGGGATAAGGCTAATGAAAAACTGTTTTTT CASSGRDKANEKLFF
TRBJ2-3 TRBV4-2 TRBD1 . TGTGCCAGCAGCCAAGGACAGGGGAGCACAGATACGCAGTATTTT CASSQGQGSTDTQYF
TRBJ2-7 TRBV7-2 TRBD2 once TGTGCCAGCACCTCCGCGAGGACTAGCGTCGAGCAGTACTTC CASTSARTSVEQYF
TRBJ2-7 TRBV27 . . TGTGCCAGCAGTGCCTTTTCGACAGGCTACGAGCAGTACTTC CASSAFSTGYEQYF
TRBJ2-5 TRBV7-2 . . TGTGCCAGCAGCACCCGGGGAGTGGTCCAAGAGACCCAGTACTTC CASSTRGVVQETQYF
TRBJ2-7 TRBV30 . . TGTGCCTGGGGCGACAGCACCTACGAGCAGTACTTC CAWGDSTYEQYF
TRBJ2-7 TRBV25-1 . . TGTGCCAGCAGTGTAGACTACCACTACGAGCAGTACTTC CASSVDYHYEQYF
TRBJ1-5 TRBV7-3 TRBD1 . TGTGCCAGCAGCGAGGGACAGGGGGCTGAGCCCCAGCATTTT CASSEGQGAEPQHF
TRBJ2-3 TRBV9 . . TGTGCCAGCAGCGTAGGCGGGGCCAACACAGATACGCAGTATTTT CASSVGGANTDTQYF
TRBJ1-3 TRBV10-3 TRBD1 once TGTGCCAGTTACAGGGGTAGCTCTGGAAACACCATATATTTT CASYRGSSGNTIYF
TRBJ2-1 TRBV12-5 TRBD2 . TGTGCTAGCCAGAGCGGGGGCGACTACAATGAGCAGTTCTTC CASQSGGDYNEQFF
TRBJ1-5 TRBV6-5 TRBD1 . TGTGCCAGCGGACAGGGCGGCGGCAATCAGCCCCAGCATTTT CASGQGGGNQPQHF
TRBJ2-7 TRBV9 TRBD1 . TGTGCCAGCGGGGGACAGGGGGGCTACGAGCAGTACTTC CASGGQGGYEQYF
TRBJ2-5 TRBV6-4 TRBD2 . TGTGCCAGTGCCTTTGGACTAGCGCGTTCCTTCCAAGAGACCCAGTACTTC CASAFGLARSFQETQYF
TRBJ2-1 TRBV5-4 TRBD2 . TGTGCCAGCATCCCTGGAGGGGGCGGGAGGGGGTACAATGAGCAGTTCTTC CASIPGGGGRGYNEQFF
TRBJ2-1 TRBV5-1 TRBD2 once TGCGCCAGCGGATTAGCGGGCCCGATTTTCAATGAGCAGTTCTTC CASGLAGPIFNEQFF
TRBJ2-1 TRBV4-1 TRBD2 . TGCGCCAGCAGCCCTTCGACTAGCGGGTTACACAATGAGCAGTTCTTC CASSPSTSGLHNEQFF
TRBJ2-7 TRBV7-9 TRBD1 . TGTGCCAGCAGCCCGACGAGAGGGACAGGGGGAACCTACGAGCAGTACTTC CASSPTRGTGGTYEQYF
TRBJ2-1 TRBV7-9 TRBD2 . TGTGCCAGCAACTCACTAGCGAGCAATGAGCAGTTCTTC CASNSLASNEQFF
TRBJ2-1 TRBV5-6 . . TGTGCCAGCAGCCACCGGAAGGGGCTGCACAATGAGCAGTTCTTC CASSHRKGLHNEQFF
TRBJ1-6 TRBV27 . . TGTGCCAGCAGTTCGAGGCAATATAATTCACCCCTCCACTTT CASSSRQYNSPLHF
TRBJ2-3 TRBV10-1 . once TGCGCCAGCAGTGAGTATGGACTAGACAGGACGCAGTATTTT CASSEYGLDRTQYF
TRBJ2-7 TRBV4-3 . few TGCGCCAGCAGCCAAGAATCGCGGTCCTACGAGCAGTACTTC CASSQESRSYEQYF
TRBJ2-1 TRBV2 TRBD2 . TGTGCCAGCAGGGGGGGACTAGCGGGAGGCAACGACAATGAGCAGTTCTTC CASRGGLAGGNDNEQFF